Presented here are 2 T cell receptor beta chains from one specimen sequenced in a study of Graves' ophthalmopathy and Graves' hyperthyroidism. RNA transcripts were the template, and TCR beta CDR3 regions were amplified from them. First-round RT-PCR used HTBI primers; second-round multiplex PCR followed. TCRdb used MiXCR to reprocess the multiplex PCR reads, holding one entry per CDR3 protein. The sample holds 350,000 to 400,000 distinct CDR3 sequences, approximately 15% seen once. Material for sequencing was peripheral blood. The source is a woman younger than 30 with stable Graves' hyperthyroidism.

The table lists this clonotype with many counts. This chain joins TRBV9 and TRBJ2-5; a weak D match, TRBD2 (6 bases). The CDR3 runs to 16 residues. Germline V gene data show CDR1 as SGDLS and CDR2 as YYNGEE. V was clipped by 0 bases and J by 1 base, with 13 bases between them. The DNA of the CDR3 is TGTGCCAGCAGCGTAGCTCCAGCGGGTATCCAAGAGACCCAGTACTTC. Translation gives CASSVAPAGIQETQYF.

The CDR3 region has the DNA TGCGCCAGCAGCCAAGAAATCCCTGGGCCCTCTGGAAACACCATATATTTT. Protein: CASSQEIPGPSGNTIYF. The V gene is TRBV4-1, the J gene TRBJ1-3; D gene uncertain. Trimming stripped 0 bases from V and 0 bases from J, with 12 bases between. This CDR3 contains 17 residues. Germline V gene lookup returns CDR1 MGHRA and CDR2 YSYEKL.